The 18 T cell receptor beta chains listed next were all sequenced from one sample in a study of blood T cell repertoires in COVID-19. Repertoires were generated with immunoSEQ multiplex PCR, while TCRdb's copy carries only in-frame clones and drops some. Counted here are some 180,000 clones, 85% occurring once; the ten biggest clones make up just under 8.5%. Sequencing was carried out using peripheral blood. Receptors originate from a woman aged 55-69 years with acute or convalescent COVID-19.

The V call is TRBV7-2, the J call TRBJ2-3; no clear D. The V end was cut by 1 base, the J end by 6 bases, with 8 bases between. The CDR3 is 13 residues long. Germline V gene data show CDR1 as SGHTA and CDR2 as FQGNSA. In DNA, the CDR3 is TGTGCCAGCAGCTTAGTTCTATCTGATACGCAGTATTTT. Protein sequence: CASSLVLSDTQYF.

The rearrangement uses TRBV10-3 and TRBJ2-1; 8 bases line up with TRBD1. CDR3 length equals 16 residues. With V trimmed by 2 bases and J by 2 bases, 5 bases remained unmatched. Looked up from germline, CDR1 is ENHRY and CDR2 is SYGVKD. The chain's CDR3 is CAISEAGTGTYNEQFF. CDR3 nucleotide sequence: TGTGCCATCAGTGAGGCCGGGACAGGTACCTACAATGAGCAGTTCTTC.

The chain employs TRBV28 and TRBJ2-4, with TRBD2 matching over 11 bases. The CDR3 length is 16 residues. CDR1 and CDR2 from the germline V gene are MDHEN and SYDVKM. J was trimmed by 5 bases and V by 3 bases; bases with no gene match: 6. The CDR3 spells CASSFLLAGDENIQYF. The CDR3 DNA reads as TGTGCCAGCAGTTTCCTACTAGCGGGAGATGAAAACATTCAGTACTTC.

The CDR3 DNA is TGTGCCAGCAGATCAGGTTATAGCAATCAGCCCCAGCATTTT. It codes for CASRSGYSNQPQHF. This chain joins TRBV6-5 and TRBJ1-5; D not certain. This CDR3 is 14 amino acids long. V lost 6 bases and J 0 bases, leaving 9 bases between the germline ends. Germline V lookup: CDR1 MNHEY, CDR2 SVGAGI.

This sequence joins TRBV7-3 and TRBJ2-1, with 7 bases aligning to TRBD1. The junction had 9 bases not matched to a gene; V was cut back by 5 bases and J by 8 bases. The germline V gene has CDR1 SGHTA and CDR2 FQGTGA. CDR3 length: 14 amino acids. The CDR3 nucleotides are TGTGCCAGCAGCCGGGACAGTTTAAACCATGAGCAGTTCTTC. Encoded protein: CASSRDSLNHEQFF.

The chain is built from TRBV7-9 and TRBJ2-7; 8 nucleotides agree with TRBD2. V was pared by 5 bases and J by 5 bases, with 17 bases of the junction left unmatched. The germline gives CDR1 SEHNR, CDR2 FQNEAQ (reference sequence). The CDR3 has 17 residues. The DNA for the CDR3 is TGTGCCAGCAGCGCAAGAGGTAGCGGGATCCCCCTTAACGAGCAGTACTTC. It codes for CASSARGSGIPLNEQYF.

CDR3 amino acids: CASSPLGHDNSPLHF. CDR3 in DNA: TGTGCCAGCTCACCACTGGGACACGATAATTCACCCCTCCACTTT. The chain uses TRBV18 and TRBJ1-6, with D perhaps matching TRBD1 (6 bases). Between the trimmed V and J ends, which lost 1 base and 5 bases, there was a span of 9 bases. The CDR3 is 15 amino acids. CDR1 is KGHSH, CDR2 LQKENI, per germline. Full variable domain (rest looked up from reference TRBV18 and TRBJ1-6): NAGVMQNPRHLVRRRGQEARLRCSPMKGHSHVYWYRQLPEEGLKFMVYLQKENIIDESGMPKERFSAEFPKEGPSILRIQQVVRGDSAAYFCASSPLGHDNSPLHFGNGTRLTVT.

This clone was seen only once. The chain carries TRBV6-5 and TRBJ1-3; the D gene is possibly TRBD1 (6 bases). The V gene lost 4 bases and the J gene lost 9 bases, with 16 bases spanning the gap. This CDR3 is 14 amino acids long. Germline V lookup: CDR1 MNHEY, CDR2 SVGAGI. The CDR3 loop reads CASSFGTPLGTIYF. For the CDR3, the DNA is TGTGCCAGCAGTTTCGGGACACCCCTGGGCACCATATATTTT.

The chain carries TRBV15 and TRBJ2-5; TRBD1 matches 10 bases. Germline CDR1 LNHNV, CDR2 YYDKDF (reference sequence). V lost 5 bases to trimming and J lost 5 bases; unmatched junction nucleotides: 2. CDR3 size: 13 residues. The CDR3 region has the DNA TGTGCCACCAGCGGGGGACAGGGGGAGACCCAGTACTTC. The encoded protein is CATSGGQGETQYF. The full variable domain, its missing parts supplied by reference TRBV15 and TRBJ2-5, is DAMVIQNPRYQVTQFGKPVTLSCSQTLNHNVMYWYQQKSSQAPKLLFHYYDKDFNNEADTPDNFQSRRPNTSFCFLDIRSPGLGDTAMYLCATSGGQGETQYFGPGTRLLVL.

The rearrangement uses TRBV9 and TRBJ1-2; no reliable D call. CDR1 SGDLS and CDR2 YYNGEE come from the germline V gene. V was shortened by 0 bases and J by 8 bases, with 20 bases between the two germline ends. The CDR3 loop spans 16 amino acids. The CDR3 sequence: CASSVAGDGTMWGYTF. DNA for the CDR3: TGTGCCAGCAGCGTAGCTGGCGACGGAACTATGTGGGGCTACACCTTC.

V gene TRBV19 combines with J gene TRBJ1-2; possibly TRBD1 for D (6 bases). The CDR3 sequence is 10 residues long. The germline gives CDR1 LNHDA, CDR2 SQIVND (reference sequence). Trimming removed 10 bases at V and 5 bases at J, with 8 bases between. In DNA form, the CDR3 reads TGTGCCACGAGGGGGTATGGCTACACCTTC. As protein: CATRGYGYTF.

The chain links TRBV11-2 to TRBJ1-2; D perhaps matches TRBD1 (5 bases). The germline gives CDR1 SGHAT, CDR2 FQNNGV. V lost 2 bases to trimming and J lost 4 bases, with 5 bases between them. This CDR3 contains 12 residues. The CDR3 nucleotides read TGTGCCAGCAGCTTAAGGGGCTATGGCTACACCTTC. The encoded protein is CASSLRGYGYTF.

V usage is TRBV18 and J usage is TRBJ1-5; 7 positions match TRBD1. Germline V CDR1 and CDR2: KGHSH, LQKENI. The CDR3 has 15 amino acids. V shed 2 bases and J 1 base; nucleotides not matched to a gene: 2. CDR3 sequence (DNA): TGTGCCAGCTCACCAGGCAGGGGGAGCAATCAGCCCCAGCATTTT. Translation gives CASSPGRGSNQPQHF.

The V gene is TRBV19, the J gene TRBJ2-1; 13 positions match TRBD2. The V gene end was trimmed by 7 bases and the J gene end by 8 bases; junction bases not matched to a gene: 8. The CDR3 has 15 amino acids. In germline, CDR1 is LNHDA, CDR2 SQIVND (reference sequence). In DNA form, the CDR3 reads TGTGCCAGTAACTTCGGGACTAGCGGGAAAGATGAGCAGTTCTTC. Protein: CASNFGTSGKDEQFF.

The genes are TRBV10-3 and TRBJ1-4; a weak D match, TRBD1 (5 bases). Germline CDR1 ENHRY, CDR2 SYGVKD. CDR3 length: 14 residues. Trimming took 3 bases from V and 1 from J, leaving 6 bases between them. The DNA of the CDR3 is TGTGCCATCAGTGACGACAGAACTAATGAAAAACTGTTTTTT. Protein sequence: CAISDDRTNEKLFF.

The V call is TRBV27, the J call TRBJ2-5; D unclear. CDR3 length: 11 residues. V was pared by 6 bases and J by 4 bases, with 6 bases between. Germline CDR1 MNHEY, CDR2 SMNVEV (reference sequence). CDR3 residues: CASRSGETQYF. CDR3 in DNA: TGTGCCAGCAGGTCCGGAGAGACCCAGTACTTC.

This rearrangement joins TRBV10-3 to TRBJ2-3; D is possibly TRBD2 (5 bases). The V end lost 5 bases, the J end lost 2 bases, and 17 bases lay between the germline ends. CDR1 and CDR2 (germline): ENHRY, SYGVKD. The CDR3 length is 16 residues. The CDR3 coding sequence is TGTGCCATCAGTCCCCTAACGGGGTCGCCCACAGATACGCAGTATTTT. Protein: CAISPLTGSPTDTQYF.

CDR3 protein: CASSQALSSENNEQFF. Written as DNA, the CDR3 is TGTGCCAGCAGCCAAGCTCTGTCTAGCGAGAACAATGAGCAGTTCTTC. The chain links TRBV14 to TRBJ2-1; D might be TRBD2 (6 bases). Germline V gene sequence: CDR1 SGHDN, CDR2 FVKESK. Trimming left V 1 base short and J 5 bases short, with 15 bases between. The CDR3 totals 16 residues. Drawing the rest from reference TRBV14 and TRBJ2-1, the complete variable domain is EAGVTQFPSHSVIEKGQTVTLRCDPISGHDNLYWYRRVMGKEIKFLLHFVKESKQDESGMPNNRFLAERTGGTYSTLKVQPAELEDSGVYFCASSQALSSENNEQFFGPGTRLTVL.